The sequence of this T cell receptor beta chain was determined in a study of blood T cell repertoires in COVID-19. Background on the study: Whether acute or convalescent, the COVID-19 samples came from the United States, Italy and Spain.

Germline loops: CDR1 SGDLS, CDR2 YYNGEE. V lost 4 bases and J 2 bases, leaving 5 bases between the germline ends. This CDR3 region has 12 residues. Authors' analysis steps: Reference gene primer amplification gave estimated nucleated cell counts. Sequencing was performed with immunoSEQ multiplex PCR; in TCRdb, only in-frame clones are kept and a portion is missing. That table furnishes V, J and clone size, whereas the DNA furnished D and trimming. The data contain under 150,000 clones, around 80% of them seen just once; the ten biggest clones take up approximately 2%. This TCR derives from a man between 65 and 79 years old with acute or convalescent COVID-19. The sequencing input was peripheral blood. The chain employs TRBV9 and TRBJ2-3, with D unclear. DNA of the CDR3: TGTGCCAGCAGCTCACTCACAGATACGCAGTATTTT. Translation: CASSSLTDTQYF.